Presented here are 30 T cell receptor beta chains from one specimen sequenced in a study of a mutant IDH1 vaccine in newly diagnosed glioma. Noted time point: week 11, during vaccination. Doses of 300 ug of mutant IDH1 20-mer peptide were given with topical imiquimod. Assay: immunoSEQ multiplex PCR; the TCRdb copy retains only in-frame clones and omits some. The table shows 45,000 to 60,000 clones, with about 91% occurring only once. No antigen has been assigned to these receptors. The starting material was PBMCs, obtained from a glioma patient whose treatment included an IDH1 peptide vaccine. These receptors originate from a man aged 45-65 years with glioma.

The V gene is TRBV18, the J gene TRBJ1-1; D not certain. Germline-derived CDR1 and CDR2 are KGHSH and LQKENI. CDR3 size: 15 residues. V lost 3 bases to trimming and J lost 1 base, with 12 bases between them. CDR3 amino acids: CASSPPQSGNTEAFF. The CDR3 region has the DNA TGTGCCAGCTCACCCCCCCAGAGTGGGAACACTGAAGCTTTCTTT. Variable domain in full (rest from reference TRBV18 and TRBJ1-1): NAGVMQNPRHLVRRRGQEARLRCSPMKGHSHVYWYRQLPEEGLKFMVYLQKENIIDESGMPKERFSAEFPKEGPSILRIQQVVRGDSAAYFCASSPPQSGNTEAFFGQGTRLTVV.

The chain is built from TRBV10-3 and TRBJ1-5; 7 nucleotides align to TRBD1. CDR1 and CDR2 from the germline V gene are ENHRY and SYGVKD. J lost 5 bases, V lost 4 bases, and 2 bases had no gene match. The CDR3 covers 13 residues. The CDR3 is CAISGTGDQPQHF. The CDR3 DNA reads as TGTGCCATCAGTGGTACAGGGGATCAGCCCCAGCATTTT.

V gene TRBV19 combines with J gene TRBJ1-2; 8 positions agree with TRBD1. The CDR3 runs 12 residues. The ends lost 7 bases at V and 7 bases at J; junction bases unmatched: 5. CDR1 LNHDA and CDR2 SQIVND come from the germline V gene (reference sequence). The CDR3 region has the DNA TGTGCCAGTAACACCGGGACAGGTGGCTACACCTTC. It specifies CASNTGTGGYTF.

The CDR3 sequence is CATTPGTGHYEQYF. CDR3 coding DNA: TGTGCCACCACCCCGGGGACAGGGCACTACGAGCAGTACTTC. The V gene is TRBV6-1, the J gene TRBJ2-7, with 9 positions matching TRBD1. V was clipped by 10 bases and J by 3 bases; unmatched bases: 10. CDR3 length: 14 amino acids. The germline V gene has CDR1 MNHNS and CDR2 SASEGT.

V usage is TRBV27 and J usage is TRBJ2-7, with 14 bases fitting TRBD2. The CDR3 contains 14 residues. Germline V gene data show CDR1 as MNHEY and CDR2 as SMNVEV (reference sequence). Trimming at V came to 6 bases and at J to 3 bases, leaving 1 base not matched to a gene. The CDR3 is CASSGLAGGYEQYF. The CDR3 nucleotides are TGTGCCAGCAGCGGACTAGCGGGAGGCTACGAGCAGTACTTC.

V is TRBV2 and J is TRBJ2-3, with TRBD1 as a possible D gene (6 bases). Per the germline V gene, CDR1 is SNHLY and CDR2 is FYNNEI. V gave up 2 bases and J gave up 2 bases, with 8 bases separating them. This CDR3 region has 14 residues. The CDR3 region has the DNA TGTGCCAGCAGTGAAAGGGACAACACAGATACGCAGTATTTT. Protein sequence: CASSERDNTDTQYF.

The rearrangement uses TRBV7-8 and TRBJ2-7; D unclear. This CDR3 has 14 residues. The V and J ends lost 1 base and 5 bases respectively, with 12 bases between them. Germline V CDR1 and CDR2: SGHVS, FQNEAQ. The chain's CDR3 is CASSLGWGSDEQYF. In nucleotides, the CDR3 is TGTGCCAGCAGCTTAGGCTGGGGATCGGACGAGCAGTACTTC.

This chain joins TRBV9 and TRBJ2-7; D not certain. V was trimmed by 0 bases and J by 4 bases, leaving 8 bases between them. This CDR3 has 13 amino acids. Germline V gene data show CDR1 as SGDLS and CDR2 as YYNGEE. The CDR3 DNA follows: TGTGCCAGCAGCGTAGTAGATGGGTACGAGCAGTACTTC. Translated: CASSVVDGYEQYF. The whole variable domain, filled in from reference TRBV9 and TRBJ2-7, reads DSGVTQTPKHLITATGQRVTLRCSPRSGDLSVYWYQQSLDQGLQFLIQYYNGEERAKGNILERFSAQQFPDLHSELNLSSLELGDSALYFCASSVVDGYEQYFGPGTRLTVT.

As DNA, the CDR3 is TGTGCCAATCAACAGGGATCCTCCGGGGTGGAGACCCAGTACTTC. The encoded protein is CANQQGSSGVETQYF. The chain is built from TRBV2 and TRBJ2-5, with D possibly matching TRBD1 (6 bases). This CDR3 has 15 residues. Trimming removed 10 bases at V and 5 bases at J, with 23 bases between. The germline gives CDR1 SNHLY, CDR2 FYNNEI.

The genes are TRBV30 and TRBJ2-1; D remains unclear. Germline values: CDR1 GTSNPN, CDR2 SVGIG (reference sequence). V was cut by 3 bases and J by 10 bases, with 16 bases left in between. The CDR3 totals 13 residues. This chain's CDR3 is CAWSVLVFGEQFF. As DNA, the CDR3 is TGTGCCTGGAGCGTTTTAGTGTTTGGGGAGCAGTTCTTC.

The rearrangement links TRBV7-2 to TRBJ2-5; TRBD2 agrees at 12 bases. V shed 4 bases, J shed 5 bases, and the junction held 8 bases outside the gene matches. The CDR3 covers 16 residues. Germline V gene data show CDR1 as SGHTA and CDR2 as FQGNSA. This CDR3 is CASSSLAGGPWETQYF. The CDR3 DNA follows: TGTGCCAGCAGCTCCCTAGCGGGGGGGCCGTGGGAGACCCAGTACTTC.

The table lists this clone with a count of one. CDR3 protein: CASMRQGLAGDTQYF. In nucleotides, the CDR3 is TGTGCCAGCATGCGACAGGGACTAGCGGGAGATACGCAGTATTTT. The V gene is TRBV2, the J gene TRBJ2-3, with TRBD2 identical over 12 bases. Trimming took 7 bases from V and 5 from J; bases not matched to a gene: 7. The CDR3 length is 15 residues. Germline assignment: CDR1 SNHLY and CDR2 FYNNEI.

The rearrangement uses TRBV5-8 and TRBJ1-4, with a possible D match to TRBD1 (6 bases). CDR3 length: 16 amino acids. The V end was cut by 4 bases, the J end by 13 bases, with 26 bases between. Germline assignment: CDR1 SGHTS and CDR2 YDEGEE. Here the CDR3 DNA reads TGTGCCAGCAGCCGGATCGGTACAGGGCCGGAAAAGGGACTGTTTTTT. Translating gives CASSRIGTGPEKGLFF.

This chain joins TRBV11-1 and TRBJ1-1; maybe TRBD1 (5 bases). The ends were cut back, 5 bases at V and 1 base at J, with 14 bases in the middle. The CDR3 contains 15 residues. Germline-derived CDR1 and CDR2 are SGHAT and FQDESV (reference sequence). The CDR3 coding sequence is TGTGCCAGCAGCCTTACCGGGACTAAGAACACTGAAGCTTTCTTT. As protein: CASSLTGTKNTEAFF.

This clone was recorded once. The chain employs TRBV15 and TRBJ2-7; 8 nucleotides line up with TRBD2. The CDR3 consists of 16 residues. The germline V gene has CDR1 LNHNV and CDR2 YYDKDF (reference sequence). The V and J ends lost 2 bases and 3 bases, in that order; junction bases with no gene match: 9. CDR3 DNA: TGTGCCACCAGCAGATTAGTCGGGGGGGTCGGCTACGAGCAGTACTTC. This encodes CATSRLVGGVGYEQYF.

The rearrangement links TRBV5-6 to TRBJ2-7; the match to TRBD1 covers 7 bases. Trimming removed 2 bases from V and 1 base from J; junction bases left unmatched: 3. Germline CDR1 and CDR2: SGHDT and YYEEEE. The CDR3 contains 14 residues. CDR3 loop: CASSFGTASYEQYF. In nucleotides, the CDR3 is TGTGCCAGCAGCTTCGGGACAGCTTCCTACGAGCAGTACTTC.

As DNA, the CDR3 is TGTGCCAGTACTTCCGGGATTTACAATGAGCAGTTCTTC. It codes for CASTSGIYNEQFF. The rearrangement links TRBV19 to TRBJ2-1, with D perhaps TRBD2 (5 bases). CDR1 and CDR2 (germline): LNHDA, SQIVND (reference sequence). The V end lost 7 bases, the J end lost 4 bases, and 11 bases lay between the germline ends. This CDR3 comprises 13 residues. Complete variable domain (other parts from reference TRBV19 and TRBJ2-1): DGGITQSPKYLFRKEGQNVTLSCEQNLNHDAMYWYRQDPGQGLRLIYYSQIVNDFQKGDIAEGYSVSREKKESFPLTVTSAQKNPTAFYLCASTSGIYNEQFFGPGTRLTVL.

V and J are TRBV29-1 and TRBJ1-2, with D possibly being TRBD1 (5 bases). The germline V gene has CDR1 SQVTM and CDR2 ANQGSEA. The CDR3 is made up of 12 amino acids. V lost 6 bases to trimming and J lost 4 bases, with 12 bases between them. The CDR3 spells CSVGPVVYGYTF. In DNA form, the CDR3 reads TGCAGCGTGGGACCCGTTGTCTATGGCTACACCTTC.

The chain has TRBV2 and TRBJ2-4, with 8 bases fitting TRBD1. Per the germline V gene, CDR1 is SNHLY and CDR2 is FYNNEI. The trim removed 7 bases at V and 0 bases at J, leaving 8 bases unmatched. The CDR3 covers 16 residues. This CDR3 reads CASTGTGQLAKNIQYF. CDR3 sequence (DNA): TGTGCCAGCACCGGGACAGGCCAACTAGCCAAAAACATTCAGTACTTC.

The CDR3 is CASSFQQGLQFF. In DNA, the CDR3 is TGCGCCAGCAGTTTTCAGCAGGGCCTGCAGTTCTTC. The rearrangement links TRBV10-2 to TRBJ2-1, with a weak D call TRBD1 (5 bases). This CDR3 is built from 12 residues. Germline CDR1 and CDR2: WSHSY and SAAADI. Trimming took 5 bases from V and 12 from J, leaving 14 bases between them.

The chain links TRBV15 to TRBJ2-3, with 8 bases identical to TRBD1. Germline lookup yields CDR1 LNHNV and CDR2 YYDKDF (reference sequence). The length of the CDR3 is 15 residues. J gave up 1 base and V 5 bases, and 5 bases lay outside the gene matches. CDR3 amino acids: CATSGPGQGTDTQYF. The CDR3 DNA reads TGTGCCACCAGCGGGCCGGGACAGGGCACAGATACGCAGTATTTT.

The CDR3 nucleotides read TGTGCCAGCAGCCAACTAGCCGTAGGCACCGGGGAGCTGTTTTTT. Its protein is CASSQLAVGTGELFF. This chain connects TRBV14 to TRBJ2-2, with D possibly matching TRBD2 (5 bases). The V gene lost 2 bases and the J gene lost 4 bases, with 11 bases spanning the gap. Germline CDR1 and CDR2: SGHDN and FVKESK. This CDR3 region has 15 residues.

The chain combines TRBV10-2 with TRBJ2-7; D is perhaps TRBD2 (7 bases). The germline gives CDR1 WSHSY, CDR2 SAAADI. CDR3 length: 14 amino acids. Trimming removed 2 bases at V and 1 base at J, with 9 bases between. The CDR3 protein is CASSEGGASYEQYF. In nucleotides, the CDR3 is TGCGCCAGCAGTGAGGGGGGGGCTTCCTACGAGCAGTACTTC.

This clone was seen once. J is TRBJ2-1 and V is TRBV19, with D maybe TRBD1 (6 bases). The ends were cut back, 5 bases at V and 0 bases at J, with 11 bases in the middle. Germline CDR1 and CDR2: LNHDA and SQIVND (reference sequence). The CDR3 sequence is 15 residues long. The CDR3 nucleotides read TGTGCCAGTAGTGTTACAGGGATCTCCTACAATGAGCAGTTCTTC. Its protein is CASSVTGISYNEQFF.

This clone has just one count. V gene TRBV18 combines with J gene TRBJ1-5, with TRBD1 matching 9 bases. Germline loops: CDR1 KGHSH, CDR2 LQKENI. The trim removed 2 bases at V and 2 bases at J, leaving 13 bases unmatched. The CDR3 has 19 amino acids. CDR3 bases: TGTGCCAGCTCACCATTTAGACAGGGGGGCACCCAGGGCAATCAGCCCCAGCATTTT. Residues: CASSPFRQGGTQGNQPQHF. The full variable domain, with the rest looked up from reference TRBV18 and TRBJ1-5, is NAGVMQNPRHLVRRRGQEARLRCSPMKGHSHVYWYRQLPEEGLKFMVYLQKENIIDESGMPKERFSAEFPKEGPSILRIQQVVRGDSAAYFCASSPFRQGGTQGNQPQHFGDGTRLSIL.

This chain links TRBV2 with TRBJ1-3, with unresolved D. This CDR3 is 12 amino acids long. Trimming removed 6 bases from V and 0 bases from J, with 3 bases in between. Germline CDR1 is SNHLY and CDR2 is FYNNEI. The CDR3 protein is CASRYSGNTIYF. The CDR3 bases are TGTGCCAGCAGGTACTCTGGAAACACCATATATTTT. Full variable domain (remainder filled in from reference TRBV2 and TRBJ1-3): EPEVTQTPSHQVTQMGQEVILRCVPISNHLYFYWYRQILGQKVEFLVSFYNNEISEKSEIFDDQFSVERPDGSNFTLKIRSTKLEDSAMYFCASRYSGNTIYFGEGSWLTVV.

This sequence joins TRBV19 and TRBJ1-1; the D gene is possibly TRBD1 (5 bases). Trimming pared 5 bases from V and 0 bases from J, leaving 7 bases between. From germline, CDR1 is LNHDA and CDR2 SQIVND (reference sequence). The CDR3 consists of 13 residues. The CDR3 protein is CASSATVNTEAFF. CDR3 bases: TGTGCCAGTAGTGCGACAGTGAACACTGAAGCTTTCTTT.

This clone came up once. This chain joins TRBV4-1 and TRBJ1-5; D uncertain. CDR3 length: 14 amino acids. The ends were cut back, 3 bases at V and 0 bases at J, with 6 bases in the middle. Germline V gene lookup returns CDR1 MGHRA and CDR2 YSYEKL. CDR3: CASSQFSSNQPQHF. Here the CDR3 DNA reads TGCGCCAGCAGCCAGTTTTCTAGCAATCAGCCCCAGCATTTT.

The rearrangement uses TRBV7-9 and TRBJ1-2, with D perhaps TRBD1 (6 bases). Germline lookup yields CDR1 SEHNR and CDR2 FQNEAQ (reference sequence). The CDR3 consists of 13 residues. The V and J ends lost 5 bases and 2 bases respectively, with 9 bases between them. The CDR3 DNA reads as TGTGCCAGCAGCCCAGGACAGAACTATGGCTACACCTTC. This gives the protein CASSPGQNYGYTF.

The rearrangement uses TRBV9 and TRBJ2-2, with D perhaps TRBD2 (5 bases). CDR3 length: 15 residues. Trimming removed 0 bases from V and 3 bases from J, with 9 bases in between. CDR1 and CDR2 from the germline V gene are SGDLS and YYNGEE. This chain's CDR3 is CASSVATRDTGELFF. In DNA, the CDR3 is TGTGCCAGCAGCGTAGCTACGAGGGACACCGGGGAGCTGTTTTTT.